The clone carrying this TCR beta chain was recorded a few times. What it recognizes is unknown. The primer mix had 60 Vbeta and 13 Jbeta primers. This table comes from immunoSEQ multiplex PCR, and its TCRdb copy is limited to in-frame clones, with some not included. This sample carries under 95,000 clones, roughly 80% of them seen once, and the ten largest clones take approximately 2%. Unmatched junction bases numbered 1, after V lost 4 bases and J lost 3 bases. The V gene's germline CDR1 is SGHTA and CDR2 FQGTGA. The CDR3 consists of 13 residues. The data were obtained in a study of cytomegalovirus exposure and HLA in healthy donors. Turning to the study itself: From donors who were HLA-typed, an early data release held approximately 80 million unique TCRs.

Healthy bone marrow donors supplied every sample. Study-wide results and limits: It was likely that a cluster of highly shared sequence variants was a sequencing artifact. Later work associated 16,951 TCR beta sequences with HLA alleles at 0.05 false discovery rate.

The TCR sequence derives from a boy aged 10-17 years in good health and CMV-seronegative. The V gene is TRBV7-3, the J gene TRBJ2-5; the match to TRBD2 covers 8 bases. The sequenced sample was PBMCs. The CDR3 here is CASSYGGEETQYF. CDR3 coding DNA: TGTGCCAGCAGCTACGGGGGGGAAGAGACCCAGTACTTC. The entire variable domain, with the rest obtained from reference TRBV7-3 and TRBJ2-5, is as follows: GAGVSQTPSNKVTEKGKYVELRCDPISGHTALYWYRQSLGQGPEFLIYFQGTGAADDSGLPNDRFFAVRPEGSVSTLKIQRTERGDSAVYLCASSYGGEETQYFGPGTRLLVL.